The TCR beta chain under discussion was sequenced for a study of T-cell reconstitution after alpha-beta-depleted transplantation in children. CDR3 length equals 14 residues. With V trimmed by 7 bases and J by 2 bases, 9 bases remained unmatched. CDR1 and CDR2 from the germline V gene are SGHRS and YFSETQ. This clonotype was counted ten times or more. Preparation of the TCRbeta library involved a method that used unique molecular identifiers. One entry per CDR3 protein results from TCRdb running MiXCR on the PCR reads. The table includes 200,000 to 300,000 distinct CDR3 sequences, more than 10% detected once.

The specimen was PBMCs from the stem cell graft donor, collected from the stem cell graft. This TCR was recovered from a human donor who donated a stem cell graft to a child with acute lymphoblastic leukemia. The gene calls are TRBV5-1 and TRBJ2-7; 7 bases map to TRBD1. CDR3 sequence: CASGKRDRTYEQYF. CDR3 DNA: TGCGCCAGCGGAAAACGGGACAGAACCTACGAGCAGTACTTC.